The 14 T cell receptor beta chains listed next were all sequenced from one sample in a study of blood T cell repertoires in COVID-19. TCRdb's table, derived via immunoSEQ multiplex PCR, lists solely in-frame clones and lacks some. This sample has 180,000 or so clones, with over 75% found just once. The sample consisted of peripheral blood. The receptors shown here come from a woman aged 80 or over with active or convalescent COVID-19.

This chain joins TRBV7-2 and TRBJ1-5, with 7 bases lining up with TRBD1. Trimming removed 5 bases from V and 5 bases from J; junction bases left unmatched: 12. CDR3 length: 16 residues. Germline values: CDR1 SGHTA, CDR2 FQGNSA. This CDR3 is CASSPVGQRKDQPQHF. The DNA for the CDR3 is TGTGCCAGCAGCCCTGTGGGACAGAGAAAAGATCAGCCCCAGCATTTT.

This clone appeared a few times. CDR3 nucleotides: TGTGCCAGCAGTCCCCTTGGGGGCGGCTATGGCTACACCTTC. It specifies CASSPLGGGYGYTF. The chain links TRBV27 to TRBJ1-2; D perhaps matches TRBD1 (6 bases). Germline V gene lookup returns CDR1 MNHEY and CDR2 SMNVEV (reference sequence). The CDR3 loop spans 14 amino acids. Trimming stripped 5 bases from V and 4 bases from J, with 14 bases between.

V is TRBV19 and J is TRBJ2-1, with 12 bases that match TRBD2. The CDR3 runs 15 residues. After removal of 7 bases from V and 7 bases from J, the junction contained 8 bases not matched to a gene. CDR1 is LNHDA and CDR2 is SQIVND in the germline V gene (reference sequence). CDR3 in DNA: TGTGCCAGTACTAGCGGGGGGGCAGAAGGGAATGAGCAGTTCTTC. Translated: CASTSGGAEGNEQFF.

Remarks on this clone: One junction end disagrees with the germline gene, perhaps due to a read error. This chain joins TRBV19 and TRBJ1-5; D remains ambiguous. This CDR3 comprises 12 residues. CDR1 and CDR2 from the germline V gene are LNHDA and SQIVND (reference sequence). The CDR3 bases are TGTGCCAGTAGTATGGGCAAACAGCCCCAGCATTTT. Translating gives CASSMGKQPQHF. The complete variable domain, with remaining parts taken from reference TRBV19 and TRBJ1-5, reads DGGITQSPKYLFRKEGQNVTLSCEQNLNHDAMYWYRQDPGQGLRLIYYSQIVNDFQKGDIAEGYSVSREKKESFPLTVTSAQKNPTAFYLCASSMGKQPQHFGDGTRLSIL.

The genes are TRBV28 and TRBJ2-3, with 8 bases fitting TRBD2. The CDR3 sequence is 15 residues long. CDR1 and CDR2 from the germline V gene are MDHEN and SYDVKM. After removal of 5 bases from V and 1 base from J, the junction contained 5 bases not matched to a gene. CDR3 in amino acids: CASSAGGAGTDTQYF. CDR3 coding DNA: TGTGCCAGCAGTGCCGGGGGGGCCGGCACAGATACGCAGTATTTT.

V usage is TRBV5-4 and J usage is TRBJ1-2; D ambiguous. Looked up from germline, CDR1 is SGHNT and CDR2 is YYREEE (reference sequence). V was clipped by 3 bases and J by 7 bases, with 13 bases between them. This CDR3 comprises 13 residues. CDR3: CASSSILEGGYTF. CDR3 sequence (DNA): TGTGCCAGCAGCTCTATTCTGGAGGGTGGCTACACCTTC.

J is TRBJ2-5 and V is TRBV5-1, with 8 bases fitting TRBD2. The CDR3 is made up of 15 amino acids. The V gene's germline CDR1 is SGHRS and CDR2 YFSETQ. J was trimmed by 2 bases and V by 0 bases; bases with no gene match: 3. CDR3 residues: CASSLGSGGQETQYF. In nucleotides, the CDR3 is TGCGCCAGCAGCTTGGGCAGCGGGGGACAAGAGACCCAGTACTTC.

The chain couples TRBV5-6 to TRBJ1-4; no firm D call. The CDR3 totals 14 residues. Trimming stripped 5 bases from V and 0 bases from J, with 8 bases between. The germline CDR1 and CDR2 sequences are SGHDT and YYEEEE. CDR3 sequence: CASRTIATNEKLFF. DNA of the CDR3: TGTGCCAGCAGAACCATAGCAACTAATGAAAAACTGTTTTTT. The full variable domain, with the rest looked up from reference TRBV5-6 and TRBJ1-4, is DAGVTQSPTHLIKTRGQQVTLRCSPKSGHDTVSWYQQALGQGPQFIFQYYEEEERQRGNFPDRFSGHQFPNYSSELNVNALLLGDSALYLCASRTIATNEKLFFGSGTQLSVL.

The chain is built from TRBV7-9 and TRBJ2-7; D is unclear. Germline CDR1 reads SEHNR; CDR2 reads FQNEAQ (reference sequence). Trimming left V 6 bases short and J 3 bases short, with 12 bases between. This CDR3 comprises 13 residues. CDR3 in DNA: TGTGCCAGCAGTCCTCGACATGACTACGAGCAGTACTTC. Protein product: CASSPRHDYEQYF.

The V gene is TRBV30, the J gene TRBJ1-6; TRBD1 matches 7 bases. The CDR3 spans 15 residues. Trimming removed 5 bases from V and 7 bases from J; junction bases left unmatched: 11. Germline V gene sequence: CDR1 GTSNPN, CDR2 SVGIG (reference sequence). As DNA, the CDR3 is TGTGCCTGGCGGGAGTGGGGACAGCTAAATTCACCCCTCCACTTT. This encodes CAWREWGQLNSPLHF. Based on the CDR3 plus reference TRBV30 and TRBJ1-6, the full variable domain is SQTIHQWPATLVQPVGSPLSLECTVEGTSNPNLYWYRQAAGRGLQLLFYSVGIGQISSEVPQNLSASRPQDRQFILSSKKLLLSDSGFYLCAWREWGQLNSPLHFGNGTRLTVT.

The V and J genes are TRBV11-2 and TRBJ1-2; the D is unclear. The CDR3 contains 13 residues. The germline V and J ends were trimmed by 2 bases and 3 bases, with 7 bases remaining between them. CDR1 and CDR2 from the germline V gene are SGHAT and FQNNGV. CDR3 sequence reads: CASSLRRDYGYTF. CDR3 DNA: TGTGCCAGCAGCTTACGACGGGACTATGGCTACACCTTC.

This clone was recorded once. J is TRBJ2-1 and V is TRBV5-6; 11 bases map to TRBD1. The CDR3 totals 17 residues. Germline CDR1 SGHDT, CDR2 YYEEEE. V gave up 4 bases and J gave up 2 bases; unmatched junction bases: 8. CDR3: CASSNRDRGDPYNEQFF. The CDR3 DNA sequence: TGTGCCAGCAGCAACCGGGACAGGGGGGATCCCTACAATGAGCAGTTCTTC. The variable domain in full, completed from reference TRBV5-6 and TRBJ2-1, reads DAGVTQSPTHLIKTRGQQVTLRCSPKSGHDTVSWYQQALGQGPQFIFQYYEEEERQRGNFPDRFSGHQFPNYSSELNVNALLLGDSALYLCASSNRDRGDPYNEQFFGPGTRLTVL.

The rearrangement joins TRBV3-1 (or the pseudogene TRBV3-2) to TRBJ2-3; TRBD1 matches at 10 bases. The CDR3 is 18 amino acids. The germline V gene encodes CDR1 LGHDT and CDR2 YNNKEL (reference sequence). V gave up 3 bases and J gave up 1 base; unmatched junction bases: 10. CDR3 DNA sequence: TGTGCCAGCAGCCAGACCATCGGGACAGGGGACCGCACAGATACGCAGTATTTT. Translation gives CASSQTIGTGDRTDTQYF.

The V gene is TRBV7-2, the J gene TRBJ1-1; no clear D gene. Germline assignment: CDR1 SGHTA and CDR2 FQGNSA. This CDR3 spans 15 amino acids. V was shortened by 0 bases and J by 1 base, with 9 bases between the two germline ends. CDR3 loop: CASSLAQASNTEAFF. CDR3 DNA: TGTGCCAGCAGCTTAGCGCAGGCATCGAACACTGAAGCTTTCTTT.